This T cell receptor beta chain originates from a study of blood T cells in healthy people across ages. Looked up from germline, CDR1 is SGHRS and CDR2 is YFSETQ. With 3 bases removed from V and 9 bases from J, the gap between germline ends came to 16 bases. The CDR3 is 14 amino acids. About this clonotype itself: A much larger clone is a single base away; this may be a read error.

A second 7 to 11 cycle PCR used barcoded and J-beta primers. Via MiXCR, TCRdb re-called the 5' RACE reads, giving one row per CDR3 protein. The sample shows about 840,000 distinct CDR3 sequences, 29% of them seen only once. These sequences were also reported in another study, on T cells of mothers and their children.

Specimen: blood. The receptor was derived from a woman between 40 and 50 years old in good health. The rearrangement uses TRBV5-1 and TRBJ2-1; D perhaps matches TRBD1 (6 bases). CDR3 residues: CASSWETGGSEQFF. As DNA, the CDR3 is TGCGCCAGCAGCTGGGAGACAGGTGGCTCTGAGCAGTTCTTC.